This TCR beta chain originates from a study of radiotherapy plus CTLA-4 blockade in lung cancer. The germline CDR1 and CDR2 sequences are MRHNA and SNTAGT. V was clipped by 4 bases and J by 0 bases; unmatched bases: 1. This CDR3 spans 15 amino acids. Assay used: immunoSEQ multiplex PCR; TCRdb lists only in-frame clones, some missing. The sample lists about 25,000 clones, 60% to 75% seen once, with about 3% in the top ten. This receptor was identified in a human donor with non-small cell lung cancer whose response to radiotherapy plus ipilimumab could not be evaluated. The specimen was peripheral blood, collected from a patient treated with radiotherapy plus ipilimumab. This chain connects TRBV6-4 to TRBJ2-1, with 9 bases that match TRBD2. The CDR3 bases are TGTGCCAGCAGTGTTAGCGGGAGCTCCTACAATGAGCAGTTCTTC. Protein sequence: CASSVSGSSYNEQFF.